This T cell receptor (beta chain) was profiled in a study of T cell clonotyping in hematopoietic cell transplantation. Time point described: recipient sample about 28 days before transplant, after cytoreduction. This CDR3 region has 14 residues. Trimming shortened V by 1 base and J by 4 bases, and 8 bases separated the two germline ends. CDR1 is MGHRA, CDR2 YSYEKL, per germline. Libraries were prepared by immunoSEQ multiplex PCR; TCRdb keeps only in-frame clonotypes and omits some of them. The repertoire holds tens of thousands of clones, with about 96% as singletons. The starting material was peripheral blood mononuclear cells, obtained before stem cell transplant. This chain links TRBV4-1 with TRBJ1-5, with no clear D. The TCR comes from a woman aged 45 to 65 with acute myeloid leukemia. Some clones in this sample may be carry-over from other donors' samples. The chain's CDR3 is CASSQVYGNQPQHF. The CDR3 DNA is TGCGCCAGCAGCCAAGTTTACGGTAATCAGCCCCAGCATTTT.